This paragraph reports one TCR beta chain. Its target is unknown. The germline V gene has CDR1 KGHSH and CDR2 LQKENI. V lost 3 bases and J lost 3, with 9 bases in between. This CDR3 has 15 amino acids. The authors reverse transcribed all of the isolated RNA, so sequencing captured expressed TCRB transcripts. Data came from immunoSEQ multiplex PCR; TCRdb stores just in-frame clones and leaves some out. Of 400,000 to 550,000 clones listed, about an eighth are singletons. Via CD45RO/CCR7/CD25/CD127/CD95/CD27, cells of the CD4+ naive, central memory, regulatory and stem cell-like memory subsets were sorted. These data originate in a study of beta chain features in type 1 diabetes. Study-level findings and limits: Across patients, naive, central memory and Treg TCRB repertoires exhibited apparently greater similarity than was observed across healthy donors. In these data, an HLA type influence on TCRB rearrangement remained unresolved. Short templates might get an advantage during PCR, and this would be equal in patients and controls.

The TCR sequence derives from a woman aged 18-35 years in good health. Sequences were obtained from naive CD4+ T cells from blood. This chain connects TRBV18 to TRBJ1-6; TRBD1 is a possible D gene (5 bases). This CDR3 is CASSPVTDYNSPLHF. CDR3 in DNA: TGTGCCAGCTCACCGGTGACAGACTATAATTCACCCCTCCACTTT.